A single T cell receptor (beta chain) is shown here with its context. This CDR3 has 16 residues. The V gene end was trimmed by 7 bases and the J gene end by 5 bases; junction bases not matched to a gene: 10. Germline-derived CDR1 and CDR2 are SGHRS and YFSETQ. The sample originates from a study of cytomegalovirus exposure and HLA in healthy donors. The PCR contained 60 Vbeta and 13 Jbeta primers. Produced via immunoSEQ multiplex PCR; TCRdb's table is partial and in-frame only. Among some 130,000 clones listed, 79% were seen once. The V and J genes are TRBV5-1 and TRBJ2-1, with TRBD2 matching over 12 bases. The clonotype originates from a man aged 35 to 55 in good health and CMV-seropositive. The sequenced material came from PBMCs. The CDR3 region is CASGRTSGAGDNEQFF. DNA for the CDR3: TGCGCCAGCGGACGGACTAGCGGGGCTGGAGACAATGAGCAGTTCTTC. Combining the CDR3 with reference TRBV5-1 and TRBJ2-1 gives the whole variable domain KAGVTQTPRYLIKTRGQQVTLSCSPISGHRSVSWYQQTPGQGLQFLFEYFSETQRNKGNFPGRFSGRQFSNSRSEMNVSTLELGDSALYLCASGRTSGAGDNEQFFGPGTRLTVL.